Reported below is one T cell receptor beta chain. This record belongs to a study of cytomegalovirus exposure and HLA in healthy donors. Both 60 Vbeta primers and 13 Jbeta primers went into the PCR. Using immunoSEQ multiplex PCR, the repertoire was profiled, and TCRdb retains in-frame clones only, with some absent. Of 90,000 to 95,000 clones in the sample, more than 70% are singletons; the top ten hold 2%. Although they were nominally healthy when sampled, donors likely had unrecorded immune exposures. V was pared by 0 bases and J by 1 base, with 18 bases between. This CDR3 has 18 residues. Per the germline V gene, CDR1 is ENHRY and CDR2 is SYGVKD.

Sequencing input: PBMCs. V usage is TRBV10-3 and J usage is TRBJ1-1, with D perhaps TRBD1 (5 bases). The receptor was isolated from a young man in good health and CMV-seronegative. DNA for the CDR3: TGTGCCATCAGTGAGTCGAATACGGGACTCATTCCGAACACTGAAGCTTTCTTT. It codes for CAISESNTGLIPNTEAFF.